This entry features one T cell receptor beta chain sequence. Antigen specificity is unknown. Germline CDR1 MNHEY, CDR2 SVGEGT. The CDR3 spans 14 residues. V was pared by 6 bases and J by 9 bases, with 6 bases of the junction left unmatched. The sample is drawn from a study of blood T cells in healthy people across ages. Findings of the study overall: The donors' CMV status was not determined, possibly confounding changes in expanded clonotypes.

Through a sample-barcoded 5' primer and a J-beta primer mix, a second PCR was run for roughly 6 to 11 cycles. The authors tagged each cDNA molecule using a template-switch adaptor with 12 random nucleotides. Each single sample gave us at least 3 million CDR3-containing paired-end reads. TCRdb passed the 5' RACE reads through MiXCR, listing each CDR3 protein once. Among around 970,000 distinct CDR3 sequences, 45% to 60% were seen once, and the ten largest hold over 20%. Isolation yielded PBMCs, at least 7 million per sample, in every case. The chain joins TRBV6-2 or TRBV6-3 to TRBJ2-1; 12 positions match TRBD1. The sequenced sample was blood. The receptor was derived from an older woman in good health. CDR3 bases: TGTGCCAGCAGCAGGGACAGGGGGCGCGGTGAGCAGTTCTTC. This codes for CASSRDRGRGEQFF.